This T cell receptor beta chain was found in a study of CD8+CD57+ T cells in acquired aplastic anemia. Study-level findings and limits: Patients and controls shared twenty-nine CD8+ CDR3 sequences.

All sequencing subjects had displayed CD8+CD57+ cell expansion on flow cytometry. A severe acquired aplastic anemia diagnosis applied to all patients. Genomic DNA was employed as the template in profiling TCR beta VDJ and CDR3. TCRdb reprocessed the reads via MiXCR and lists one record per CDR3 protein. The table lists approximately 190,000 distinct CDR3 sequences, around 47% of them singletons, with around a tenth in the top ten. Germline V gene data show CDR1 as SEHNR and CDR2 as FQNEAQ (reference sequence). The CDR3 totals 13 residues. V gave up 1 base and J gave up 8 bases, with 9 bases separating them. Of note for this clonotype: Its antigen is as yet unknown.

Material for sequencing was sorted CD4+, CD8+, or CD8+CD57+ T cells (not recorded which) from PBMCs. This TCR was sampled from a human donor with aplastic anemia. The chain uses TRBV7-9 and TRBJ1-5, with D maybe TRBD1 (5 bases). The CDR3 is CASSLGGGEPQHF. The CDR3 DNA is TGTGCCAGCAGCTTAGGCGGAGGGGAGCCCCAGCATTTT.